The T cell receptor beta chain under discussion was sequenced for a study of OX40 agonist ivuxolimab in advanced cancers. Libraries were prepared by immunoSEQ multiplex PCR; TCRdb keeps only in-frame clonotypes and omits some of them. The data contain about 50,000 clones, 91% of them singletons. General study findings and limits: Circulating CD4+ and CD8+ T cells showed clonal expansion by week 6 at 0.1 to 3.0 mg/kg.

Concerning this clone itself: Its matching antigen is unknown.

Sample: CD4+ or CD8+ T cells sorted from blood, taken in a trial of the OX40 agonist ivuxolimab. This TCR came from an adult with an advanced solid tumor such as melanoma, head and neck, liver or kidney cancer.

Here the CDR3 reads CASSQIGQGASGMNTEAFF. The CDR3 bases are TGCGCCAGCAGCCAAATCGGACAGGGGGCTTCCGGTATGAACACTGAAGCTTTCTTT. V and J are TRBV4-1 and TRBJ1-1; 11 bases fit TRBD1. With 2 bases clipped from V and 0 bases from J, the junction kept 11 bases outside the gene matches. In germline, CDR1 is MGHRA, CDR2 YSYEKL. This CDR3 has 19 amino acids.